This TCR beta chain was sequenced for a study of memory CD4+ T cells and cytomegalovirus serostatus. Study information: Healthy Belgian adult donors included roughly ten CMV-positive and some 24 CMV-negative people.

Clones were sequenced by immunoSEQ multiplex PCR, and TCRdb holds only the in-frame ones, with some missing. In the table there are 45,000 to 65,000 clones, approximately 83% of which are singletons. Germline V gene data show CDR1 as LNHDA and CDR2 as SQIVND (reference sequence). The CDR3 has 15 amino acids. Trimming removed 1 base from V and 3 bases from J, with 13 bases in between. Single viable CD3+CD4+CD8-CD45RO+ cells were sorted as the memory CD4+ T cells. The sample taken for sequencing was memory CD4+ T cells from blood. The sequence was obtained from an adult in good health and CMV-seronegative. This rearrangement joins TRBV19 to TRBJ2-7; D tentatively fits TRBD1 or TRBD2 (5 bases each). The CDR3 bases are TGTGCCAGTAGTATAGGAGGGGAACCTGGCTACGAGCAGTACTTC. This codes for CASSIGGEPGYEQYF. The variable domain in full, with the rest retrieved from reference TRBV19 and TRBJ2-7, is DGGITQSPKYLFRKEGQNVTLSCEQNLNHDAMYWYRQDPGQGLRLIYYSQIVNDFQKGDIAEGYSVSREKKESFPLTVTSAQKNPTAFYLCASSIGGEPGYEQYFGPGTRLTVT.